Each of the 3 T cell receptor beta chains below was sequenced from the same sample in a study of breast tumors, draining lymph nodes, adjacent tissues (dated by TCRdb to 2016 to 2017). Library creation used multiplex PCR. TCRdb records Illumina HiSeq 2000 as the sequencer. TCRdb's own reprocessing of the public reads used fastp at Q25 and MiXCR and kept productive beta chains. Identical CDR3 proteins give one entry, which carries the most common genes and DNA. The sample table lists 15,000 or so distinct CDR3 sequences, 45% of them with a count of one. 13% of the sample belongs to the ten largest clones. The sample comprised tumor-adjacent breast tissue. Receptors originate from a female donor with breast cancer. Some clones in this sample may be carry-over from other donors' samples.

Judged by abundance, this clonotype is medium-sized. CDR3 sequence reads: CASSDSGGNSPLHF. CDR3 sequence (DNA): TGTGCCAGCAGTGACTCAGGGGGCAATTCACCCCTCCACTTT. The rearrangement uses TRBV6-4 and TRBJ1-6; TRBD1 aligns across 7 bases. The CDR3 has 14 residues. The V and J ends lost 0 bases and 7 bases, in that order; junction bases with no gene match: 0. CDR1 MRHNA and CDR2 SNTAGT come from the germline V gene.

A remark on this clonotype: At one of its ends the junction is not consistent with the germline gene, which may arise from a read error. The chain is built from TRBV7-3 and TRBJ2-5, with TRBD2 identical over 9 bases. This CDR3 is built from 15 residues. Germline lookup yields CDR1 SGHTA and CDR2 FQGTGA. This CDR3 reads CASSFGGRAQETQHF. CDR3 DNA: TGTGCCAGCAGCTTCGGCGGGAGGGCCCAGGAGACCCAGCACTTC.

A single count supports this clonotype. No conserved phenylalanine or tryptophan ends this CDR3, so it is likely a read error. Because the CDR3's place on the DNA is in doubt, the DNA is left out and the CDR3 is given as listed by TCRdb. This chain connects TRBV19 to TRBJ2-7; the table's D call, TRBD2, was not checked against the DNA. The CDR3 contains 13 residues when both ends are counted. Germline values: CDR1 LNHDA, CDR2 SQIVND (reference sequence). The CDR3 reads CASSILWLAEASS.